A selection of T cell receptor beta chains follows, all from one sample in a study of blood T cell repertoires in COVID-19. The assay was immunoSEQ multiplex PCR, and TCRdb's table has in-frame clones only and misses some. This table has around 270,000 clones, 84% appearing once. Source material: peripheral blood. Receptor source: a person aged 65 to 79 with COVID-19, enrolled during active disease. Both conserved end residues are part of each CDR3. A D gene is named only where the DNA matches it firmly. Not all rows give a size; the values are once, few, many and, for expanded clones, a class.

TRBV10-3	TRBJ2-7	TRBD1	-	CAIKNRDRDYEQYF	TGTGCCATCAAGAACCGGGACAGGGACTACGAGCAGTACTTC
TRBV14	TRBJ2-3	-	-	CASSRQPIPGMDTQYF	TGTGCCAGCAGCCGACAACCGATCCCCGGCATGGATACGCAGTATTTT
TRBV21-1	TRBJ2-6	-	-	CASSNEDRGTFSGANVLTF	TGTGCCAGCAGCAATGAGGACAGGGGCACCTTCTCTGGGGCCAACGTCCTGACTTTC
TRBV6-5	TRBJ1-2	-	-	CASTRTVDGYTF	TGTGCCAGCACTAGGACAGTCGATGGCTACACCTTC
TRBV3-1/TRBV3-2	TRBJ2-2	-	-	CASSQSLRGLDTGELFF	TGTGCCAGCAGCCAGAGCCTTCGGGGGTTGGACACCGGGGAGCTGTTTTTT
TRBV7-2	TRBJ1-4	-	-	CASSSYQGTEKLFF	TGTGCCAGCAGCTCGTATCAGGGCACGGAAAAACTGTTTTTT
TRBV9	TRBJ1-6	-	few	CASSARDTYSPLHF	TGTGCCAGCAGCGCCCGGGACACCTATTCACCCCTCCACTTT
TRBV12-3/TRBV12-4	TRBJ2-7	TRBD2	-	CASSPGLAGEQYF	TGTGCCAGCAGCCCGGGACTAGCGGGCGAGCAGTACTTC
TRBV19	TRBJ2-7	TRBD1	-	CASRNRGYGDEQYF	TGTGCCAGTAGGAACAGGGGATATGGAGACGAGCAGTACTTC
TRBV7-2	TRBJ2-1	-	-	CASSPQVGSGKFF	TGTGCCAGCAGCCCCCAGGTCGGCTCCGGGAAGTTCTTC
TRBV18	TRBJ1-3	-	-	CASSPPRLTGGISGNTIYF	TGTGCCAGCTCACCCCCGCGCCTAACAGGAGGGATCTCTGGAAACACCATATATTTT
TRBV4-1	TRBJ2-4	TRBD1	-	CASSQEVGQGLNIQYF	TGCGCCAGCAGCCAAGAGGTCGGACAGGGTTTAAACATTCAGTACTTC
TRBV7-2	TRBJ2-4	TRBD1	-	CASELRNGTGAKNIQYF	TGTGCCAGCGAGCTACGGAACGGGACAGGGGCAAAAAACATTCAGTACTTC
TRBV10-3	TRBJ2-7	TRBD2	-	CAITPGGTYEQYF	TGTGCCATCACCCCGGGGGGTACCTACGAGCAGTACTTC
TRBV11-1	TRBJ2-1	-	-	CASSLARLGSYNEQFF	TGTGCCAGCAGCTTAGCGAGGCTTGGCTCCTACAATGAGCAGTTCTTC
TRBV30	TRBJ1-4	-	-	CAWDSINEKLFF	TGTGCCTGGGACAGCATCAATGAAAAACTGTTTTTT
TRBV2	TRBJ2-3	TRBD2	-	CASSGGRAADTQYF	TGTGCCAGCAGCGGCGGGAGGGCCGCGGATACGCAGTATTTT
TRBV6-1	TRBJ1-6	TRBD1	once	CASSEGQGLSPLHF	TGTGCCAGCAGTGAGGGACAGGGATTATCACCCCTCCACTTT
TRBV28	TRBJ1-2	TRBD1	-	CASSLANRQGVRGYTF	TGTGCCAGCAGTTTAGCTAATCGACAGGGGGTGCGAGGCTACACCTTC
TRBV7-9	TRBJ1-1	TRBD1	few	CASSLRQGIDSTEAFF	TGTGCCAGCAGCCTAAGACAGGGGATTGACTCCACTGAAGCTTTCTTT
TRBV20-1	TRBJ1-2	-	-	CSARAGVGYTF	TGCAGTGCTAGAGCAGGGGTAGGCTACACCTTC
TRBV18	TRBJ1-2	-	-	CASSPSQANYGYTF	TGTGCCAGCTCACCATCCCAGGCTAACTATGGCTACACCTTC
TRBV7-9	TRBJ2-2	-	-	CASSLVAGNTGELFF	TGTGCCAGCAGCTTAGTTGCCGGGAACACCGGGGAGCTGTTTTTT
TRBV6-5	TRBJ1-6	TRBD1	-	CASRDRDRGRSPLHF	TGTGCCAGCAGAGACCGGGACAGGGGGCGGTCACCCCTCCACTTT
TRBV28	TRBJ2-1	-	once	CASSFISLSSYNEQFF	TGTGCCAGCAGTTTTATTTCCCTGAGCTCCTACAATGAGCAGTTCTTC
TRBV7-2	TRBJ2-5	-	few	CASSSTGNQETQYF	TGTGCCAGCAGCTCCACAGGGAATCAAGAGACCCAGTACTTC
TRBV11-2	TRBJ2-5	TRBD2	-	CASSLASGGARTQYF	TGTGCCAGCAGCTTAGCTAGCGGGGGAGCACGGACCCAGTACTTC
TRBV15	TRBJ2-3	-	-	CATSESLWRTDTQYF	TGTGCCACATCGGAGTCCCTGTGGAGAACAGATACGCAGTATTTT
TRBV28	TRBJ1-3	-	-	CASNSAGNTIYF	TGTGCCAGCAATTCGGCGGGGAACACCATATATTTT
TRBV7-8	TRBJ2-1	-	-	CASSLVRPGSDHNEQFF	TGTGCCAGCAGCTTAGTTCGGCCGGGGAGCGACCACAATGAGCAGTTCTTC
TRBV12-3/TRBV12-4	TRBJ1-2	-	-	CASSFRSGSGYTF	TGTGCCAGCAGTTTTCGTAGTGGGAGTGGCTACACCTTC
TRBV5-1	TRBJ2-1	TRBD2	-	CASSLIPGGPYNEQFF	TGCGCCAGCAGCTTGATTCCGGGAGGGCCCTACAATGAGCAGTTCTTC
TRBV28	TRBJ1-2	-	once	CASSLPPTGLYGYTF	TGTGCCAGCAGTTTACCACCCACAGGACTATATGGCTACACCTTC